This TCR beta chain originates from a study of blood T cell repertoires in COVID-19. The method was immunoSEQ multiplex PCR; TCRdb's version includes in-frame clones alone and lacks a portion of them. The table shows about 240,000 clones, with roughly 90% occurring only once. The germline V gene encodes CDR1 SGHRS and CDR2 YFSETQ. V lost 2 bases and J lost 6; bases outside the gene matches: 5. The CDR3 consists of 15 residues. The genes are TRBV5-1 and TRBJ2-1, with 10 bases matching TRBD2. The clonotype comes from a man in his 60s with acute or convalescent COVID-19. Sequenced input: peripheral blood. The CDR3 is CASSFLAGAANEQFF. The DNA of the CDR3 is TGCGCCAGCAGCTTTCTAGCGGGAGCGGCCAATGAGCAGTTCTTC.